One and the same sample provided the 5 T cell receptor beta chains below, sequenced in a study of blood T cell repertoires in COVID-19. Using immunoSEQ multiplex PCR, the repertoire was profiled, and TCRdb retains in-frame clones only, with some absent. The data hold some 150,000 clones, with 65% to 90% observed a single time. The source material was peripheral blood. The receptors were gathered from a man aged 45-65 years with acute or convalescent COVID-19.

The chain has TRBV6-1 and TRBJ1-2; no definite D call. Trimming cost V 3 bases and J 0 bases, with 2 bases left between them. The CDR3 consists of 12 residues. Germline lookup yields CDR1 MNHNS and CDR2 SASEGT. The chain's CDR3 is CASSDTNYGYTF. CDR3 DNA sequence: TGTGCCAGCAGTGACACTAACTATGGCTACACCTTC.

This chain links TRBV10-2 with TRBJ2-7; 10 positions agree with TRBD2. Germline V gene sequence: CDR1 WSHSY, CDR2 SAAADI. The CDR3 runs to 15 residues. The trim removed 6 bases at V and 3 bases at J, leaving 8 bases unmatched. The CDR3 sequence is CASSDTSGVVYEQYF. For the CDR3, the DNA is TGCGCCAGCAGCGACACTAGCGGGGTGGTCTACGAGCAGTACTTC.

The chain links TRBV27 to TRBJ2-7; TRBD2 matches at 8 bases. Germline lookup yields CDR1 MNHEY and CDR2 SMNVEV (reference sequence). V was pared by 7 bases and J by 5 bases, with 10 bases of the junction left unmatched. This CDR3 spans 14 amino acids. The CDR3 coding sequence is TGTGCCAGCAAACTCCCCGGGACTAGTCACGAGCAGTACTTC. Protein: CASKLPGTSHEQYF.

The table lists this clone with a count of one. CDR3 DNA: TGTGCCAGCAGCGTAGGCCGGGGATTGAATTCACCCCTCCACTTT. Its translation is CASSVGRGLNSPLHF. This sequence joins TRBV9 and TRBJ1-6, with D unclear. Looked up from germline, CDR1 is SGDLS and CDR2 is YYNGEE. V was trimmed by 0 bases and J by 7 bases, leaving 11 bases between them. The CDR3 is made up of 15 amino acids.

V and J are TRBV24-1 and TRBJ1-2, with D possibly TRBD1 on 5 matching bases. V was cut by 0 bases and J by 6 bases, with 13 bases left in between. Germline loops: CDR1 KGHDR, CDR2 SFDVKD. The CDR3 is made up of 15 amino acids. The CDR3 loop is CATSDLKGPRNGYTF. CDR3 nucleotide sequence: TGTGCCACCAGTGATTTGAAGGGGCCTCGGAATGGCTACACCTTC.